The 5 T cell receptor beta chains in this list originate from one sample, sequenced in a study of patients and donors after allogeneic stem cell transplantation (dated by TCRdb to about 2020). The library was made by RT-PCR. Sequencing was carried out with a NextSeq 550. TCRdb's own reprocessing of the public reads used fastp at Q25 and MiXCR and kept productive beta chains. A single entry per CDR3 protein holds the most common genes and DNA from its merged rows. Recorded for this sample are approximately 170,000 distinct CDR3 sequences; 24% of them occurred a single time. The ten largest clones take up about 24% of the sample. Sequenced: blood, either unsorted or a sorted T cell fraction (not recorded which). Source of these receptors: a human donor who was either an allogeneic HSCT recipient or a stem cell or donor lymphocyte infusion donor (not recorded which). It is not recorded whose cells these are; they may come from a transplant donor.

V gene TRBV14 combines with J gene TRBJ2-2; no clear D gene. Germline V CDR1 and CDR2: SGHDN, FVKESK. V lost 3 bases, J lost 0 bases, and 5 bases lay in between. The CDR3 sequence is 14 residues long. CDR3 DNA: TGTGCCAGCAGCCAGTGGCCGAACACCGGGGAGCTGTTTTTT. This encodes CASSQWPNTGELFF.

The chain uses TRBV28 and TRBJ2-5, with D unresolved. The CDR3 has 15 residues. CDR1 is MDHEN, CDR2 SYDVKM, per germline. The germline V and J ends were trimmed by 5 bases and 3 bases, with 16 bases remaining between them. The CDR3 coding sequence is TGTGCCAGCAGTGAATCCTTGCTCCATAAAGAGACCCAGTACTTC. Amino acids: CASSESLLHKETQYF.

There are many counts of this clonotype. The chain combines TRBV20-1 with TRBJ1-5; the match to TRBD1 covers 7 bases. The CDR3 covers 13 residues. V shed 5 bases, J shed 1 base, and the junction held 2 bases outside the gene matches. Germline-derived CDR1 and CDR2 are DFQATT and SNEGSKA (reference sequence). The DNA of the CDR3 is TGCAGTGCTTACAGGGGCAGCAATCAGCCCCAGCATTTT. Translated, it gives CSAYRGSNQPQHF.

In its sample, this clonotype was seen many times. The chain joins TRBV9 to TRBJ1-1, with D maybe TRBD1 (5 bases). The length of the CDR3 is 14 residues. The germline V and J ends were trimmed by 1 base and 6 bases, with 13 bases remaining between them. Germline values: CDR1 SGDLS, CDR2 YYNGEE. The CDR3 spells CASSVRHRDPEAFF. The DNA of the CDR3 is TGTGCCAGCAGCGTAAGGCATCGGGACCCTGAAGCTTTCTTT.

The sample holds many counts of this clonotype. The genes are TRBV7-2 and TRBJ1-2; a weak D match, TRBD1 (5 bases). The CDR3 spans 14 residues. Germline-derived CDR1 and CDR2 are SGHTA and FQGNSA. V lost 3 bases to trimming and J lost 3 bases, with 11 bases between them. As DNA, the CDR3 is TGTGCCAGCAGCTTTCTCCAGGGCCACTATGGCTACACCTTC. It specifies CASSFLQGHYGYTF. Full variable domain (outside the CDR3, taken from reference TRBV7-2 and TRBJ1-2): GAGVSQSPSNKVTEKGKDVELRCDPISGHTALYWYRQSLGQGLEFLIYFQGNSAPDKSGLPSDRFSAERTGGSVSTLTIQRTQQEDSAVYLCASSFLQGHYGYTFGSGTRLTVV.